Below are 30 T cell receptor beta chains sequenced from a single sample in a study of blood T cell repertoires in COVID-19. TCRdb keeps only in-frame clones here, not all; method: immunoSEQ multiplex PCR. The table has around 210,000 clones, approximately 80% seen once. The specimen sequenced was peripheral blood. The receptors originated from a woman aged 80 or over with COVID-19, enrolled during active disease.

The chain links TRBV19 to TRBJ2-5; TRBD1 matches at 10 bases. The V gene end was trimmed by 3 bases and the J gene end by 6 bases; junction bases not matched to a gene: 4. Germline V gives CDR1 LNHDA, CDR2 SQIVND (reference sequence). The CDR3 sequence is 14 residues long. CDR3 protein: CASSIMGQGKTQYF. CDR3 DNA sequence: TGTGCCAGTAGTATCATGGGACAGGGGAAGACCCAGTACTTC.

This chain links TRBV28 with TRBJ1-2; TRBD1 agrees at 9 bases. This CDR3 spans 14 amino acids. The V segment lost 5 bases and the J segment 1 base; nucleotides outside the gene matches: 2. Germline V lookup: CDR1 MDHEN, CDR2 SYDVKM. This chain's CDR3 is CASSRDRDNYGYTF. The CDR3 coding sequence is TGTGCCAGCAGTCGGGACAGGGATAACTATGGCTACACCTTC.

V and J are TRBV4-1 and TRBJ2-5, with a tentative D call TRBD1 (6 bases). CDR3 length: 16 residues. Trimming removed 1 base at V and 0 bases at J, with 12 bases between. Germline CDR1 is MGHRA and CDR2 is YSYEKL. The CDR3 bases are TGCGCCAGCAGCCAAGTACGTCAGGGGAACCAAGAGACCCAGTACTTC. Its protein product is CASSQVRQGNQETQYF.

The rearrangement joins TRBV2 to TRBJ1-1; 7 bases align to TRBD1. With V trimmed by 1 base and J by 4 bases, 12 bases remained unmatched. The germline CDR1 and CDR2 sequences are SNHLY and FYNNEI. The CDR3 totals 17 residues. The CDR3 loop is CASSEVPAGTVGTEAFF. DNA of the CDR3: TGTGCCAGCAGTGAAGTACCTGCCGGGACAGTGGGCACTGAAGCTTTCTTT.

The chain joins TRBV5-4 to TRBJ2-1, with a tentative D call TRBD1 (5 bases). The CDR3 has 14 amino acids. Germline loops: CDR1 SGHNT, CDR2 YYREEE (reference sequence). Trimming pared 4 bases from V and 5 bases from J, leaving 13 bases between. In nucleotides, the CDR3 is TGTGCCAGCAGCCCCGTGGGGCTGGACAATGAGCAGTTCTTC. Amino acids: CASSPVGLDNEQFF.

The gene calls are TRBV6-2 or TRBV6-3 and TRBJ2-5; TRBD2 aligns across 15 bases. CDR3 length: 20 amino acids. Per the germline V gene, CDR1 is MNHEY and CDR2 is SVGEGT. The junction had 18 bases not matched to a gene; V was cut back by 4 bases and J by 6 bases. The CDR3 loop is CASSSARLSGLAGGVQTQYF. CDR3 nucleotides: TGTGCCAGCAGTTCCGCGCGGCTTTCTGGACTAGCGGGAGGGGTCCAGACCCAGTACTTC.

The table lists this clone with a count of one. The genes are TRBV6-1 and TRBJ1-5, with D perhaps matching TRBD1 (5 bases). V was shortened by 2 bases and J by 1 base, with 12 bases between the two germline ends. This CDR3 is 16 amino acids long. From germline, CDR1 is MNHNS and CDR2 SASEGT. The CDR3: CASSEIGGSSNQPQHF. CDR3 coding DNA: TGTGCCAGCAGTGAAATTGGGGGGTCCAGCAATCAGCCCCAGCATTTT.

The rearrangement links TRBV4-2 to TRBJ2-7; 12 bases fit TRBD2. The junction had 4 bases not matched to a gene; V was cut back by 1 base and J by 3 bases. The CDR3 consists of 16 residues. CDR1 and CDR2 from the germline V gene are LGHNA and YNFKEQ. CDR3 in DNA: TGTGCCAGCAGCCAAGTCGGGGGACTAGCGGGCTACGAGCAGTACTTC. Protein: CASSQVGGLAGYEQYF.

The table lists this clone with a count of one. The chain carries TRBV7-9 and TRBJ2-2; D perhaps matches TRBD2 (6 bases). V gave up 1 base and J gave up 7 bases, with 13 bases separating them. The CDR3 length is 15 residues. The germline V gene has CDR1 SEHNR and CDR2 FQNEAQ (reference sequence). The CDR3 loop is CASSLVSGTVGELFF. The CDR3 DNA reads TGTGCCAGCAGCTTAGTCTCCGGGACTGTCGGGGAGCTGTTTTTT.

This chain uses TRBV5-1 with TRBJ1-5, with D tentatively TRBD1 (5 bases). The CDR3 covers 15 residues. Germline CDR1 and CDR2: SGHRS and YFSETQ. The germline V and J ends were trimmed by 4 bases and 0 bases, with 11 bases remaining between them. The CDR3 DNA sequence: TGCGCCAGCAGCCTCGGGACTTTTAGCAATCAGCCCCAGCATTTT. It encodes CASSLGTFSNQPQHF.

This chain connects TRBV10-1 to TRBJ1-1; 7 nucleotides align to TRBD1. The V gene end was trimmed by 6 bases and the J gene end by 0 bases; junction bases not matched to a gene: 4. The CDR3 loop spans 14 amino acids. Looked up from germline, CDR1 is WNHNN and CDR2 is SYGVQD (reference sequence). The DNA for the CDR3 is TGCGCCAGCAGCTCCGGGACAGTGAACACTGAAGCTTTCTTT. Translation: CASSSGTVNTEAFF.

V is TRBV5-1 and J is TRBJ1-2; 7 bases align to TRBD1. Losses at the gene ends were 5 bases for V and 8 bases for J; bases not matched to a gene: 12. This CDR3 has 14 amino acids. CDR1 is SGHRS, CDR2 YFSETQ, per germline. The CDR3 here is CASSIGRGHYGYTF. For the CDR3, the DNA is TGCGCCAGCAGTATCGGAAGGGGGCATTACGGCTACACCTTC.

V and J are TRBV3-1 (or the pseudogene TRBV3-2) and TRBJ1-1; perhaps TRBD1 as D (5 bases). This CDR3 has 12 amino acids. In germline, CDR1 is LGHDT, CDR2 YNNKEL (reference sequence). The V and J ends lost 4 bases and 9 bases respectively, with 12 bases between them. The CDR3 region has the DNA TGTGCCAGCAGCCCTACAGGAGAAAAAGCTTTCTTT. This sequence encodes CASSPTGEKAFF.

This clone appeared a single time. This chain uses TRBV4-2 with TRBJ2-1; D is unresolved. The CDR3 extends over 16 amino acids. V shed 0 bases and J shed 5 bases, with 14 bases lying between them. Germline V gene data show CDR1 as LGHNA and CDR2 as YNFKEQ. The CDR3 bases are TGTGCCAGCAGCCAAGAAATCCGAGGTTCGAACAATGAGCAGTTCTTC. Translation: CASSQEIRGSNNEQFF.

The chain uses TRBV3-1 (or the pseudogene TRBV3-2) and TRBJ1-4; D is possibly TRBD1 (5 bases). The CDR3 contains 15 residues. Germline lookup yields CDR1 LGHDT and CDR2 YNNKEL (reference sequence). Deletions cut 0 bases from V and 2 bases from J, with 7 bases between. The CDR3 loop is CASSQDGGTNEKLFF. CDR3 nucleotide sequence: TGTGCCAGCAGCCAAGATGGGGGGACTAATGAAAAACTGTTTTTT.

V and J are TRBV9 and TRBJ1-6; no reliable D call. V was pared by 2 bases and J by 5 bases, with 8 bases between. Germline lookup yields CDR1 SGDLS and CDR2 YYNGEE. This CDR3 spans 14 amino acids. Here the CDR3 DNA reads TGTGCCAGCAGCGTTAACGGAGATAATTCACCCCTCCACTTT. Its translation: CASSVNGDNSPLHF.

The chain joins TRBV7-9 to TRBJ1-2; weak D call: TRBD1 (5 bases). Germline CDR1 is SEHNR and CDR2 is FQNEAQ (reference sequence). V lost 6 bases, J lost 2 bases, and 19 bases lay in between. The CDR3 consists of 16 residues. The chain's CDR3 is CASSRGVGVSNYGYTF. CDR3 DNA sequence: TGTGCCAGCAGTCGTGGGGTAGGGGTTTCCAACTATGGCTACACCTTC.

The V gene is TRBV18, the J gene TRBJ1-1; 7 bases fit TRBD1. The V gene's germline CDR1 is KGHSH and CDR2 LQKENI. Unmatched junction bases numbered 4, after V lost 3 bases and J lost 0 bases. This CDR3 contains 15 residues. The CDR3, as DNA: TGTGCCAGCTCACCGAGGGACAGCATGAACACTGAAGCTTTCTTT. Translating it yields CASSPRDSMNTEAFF.

The chain recombines TRBV11-2 with TRBJ2-3, with a possible D match to TRBD1 (5 bases). Trimming left V 5 bases short and J 8 bases short, with 11 bases between. The CDR3 totals 12 residues. Germline V CDR1 and CDR2: SGHAT, FQNNGV. This chain's CDR3 is CASSAQGGTQYF. The CDR3 nucleotides are TGTGCCAGCAGCGCCCAGGGCGGTACGCAGTATTTT.

In its sample, this clone was seen once. The V and J genes are TRBV19 and TRBJ1-2; no clear D. Germline CDR1 LNHDA, CDR2 SQIVND (reference sequence). The CDR3 loop spans 12 amino acids. Trimming pared 5 bases from V and 3 bases from J, leaving 7 bases between. CDR3 protein: CASSPSHYGYTF. DNA of the CDR3: TGTGCCAGTAGTCCGTCTCACTATGGCTACACCTTC.

The rearrangement links TRBV5-8 to TRBJ2-5; tentatively, D is TRBD2 (6 bases). CDR1 SGHTS and CDR2 YDEGEE come from the germline V gene. The CDR3 is made up of 14 amino acids. The germline V and J ends were trimmed by 0 bases and 3 bases, with 9 bases remaining between them. The chain's CDR3 is CASSLAGTEETQYF. DNA for the CDR3: TGTGCCAGCAGCTTGGCCGGGACTGAAGAGACCCAGTACTTC.

The chain combines TRBV5-1 with TRBJ2-3, with 7 bases that match TRBD2. Germline values: CDR1 SGHRS, CDR2 YFSETQ. Unmatched junction bases numbered 10, after V lost 1 base and J lost 8 bases. The CDR3 is 15 residues long. CDR3 sequence: CASSLPGGQRGTQYF. CDR3 coding DNA: TGCGCCAGCAGCTTGCCTGGCGGCCAGCGGGGTACGCAGTATTTT.

This chain links TRBV5-8 with TRBJ1-3; D is unclear. Per the germline V gene, CDR1 is SGHTS and CDR2 is YDEGEE. V lost 7 bases and J 0 bases, leaving 8 bases between the germline ends. The CDR3 has 13 amino acids. CDR3 protein: CASSLYSGNTIYF. The DNA for the CDR3 is TGTGCCAGCTCGCTATACTCTGGAAACACCATATATTTT.

V is TRBV7-9 and J is TRBJ2-1, with TRBD1 identical over 10 bases. Trimming at V came to 3 bases and at J to 5 bases, leaving 1 base not matched to a gene. The CDR3 is made up of 14 amino acids. Germline V gives CDR1 SEHNR, CDR2 FQNEAQ (reference sequence). The CDR3 bases are TGTGCCAGCAGCTTGACAGGGGGCCACAATGAGCAGTTCTTC. This gives the protein CASSLTGGHNEQFF. The full variable domain, its missing parts supplied by reference TRBV7-9 and TRBJ2-1, is DTGVSQNPRHKITKRGQNVTFRCDPISEHNRLYWYRQTLGQGPEFLTYFQNEAQLEKSRLLSDRFSAERPKGSFSTLEIQRTEQGDSAMYLCASSLTGGHNEQFFGPGTRLTVL.

The gene calls are TRBV3-1 (or the pseudogene TRBV3-2) and TRBJ1-3, with a possible D match to TRBD1 (5 bases). This CDR3 comprises 16 residues. The germline V and J ends were trimmed by 5 bases and 0 bases, with 14 bases remaining between them. From germline, CDR1 is LGHDT and CDR2 YNNKEL (reference sequence). The CDR3 coding sequence is TGTGCCAGCAGCTGGGGGGGAACACGCTCTGGAAACACCATATATTTT. It encodes CASSWGGTRSGNTIYF.

This clone appeared once. The chain carries TRBV5-1 and TRBJ2-2; 7 bases match TRBD1. The CDR3 is made up of 16 amino acids. The germline gives CDR1 SGHRS, CDR2 YFSETQ. The V and J ends lost 3 bases and 1 base, in that order; junction bases with no gene match: 6. This CDR3 is CASSSQGSRNTGELFF. In DNA, the CDR3 is TGCGCCAGCAGCTCACAGGGGTCACGGAACACCGGGGAGCTGTTTTTT.

The chain couples TRBV29-1 to TRBJ2-1; 9 bases match TRBD2. The CDR3 length is 15 residues. V lost 2 bases to trimming and J lost 4 bases; unmatched junction nucleotides: 6. The germline V gene has CDR1 SQVTM and CDR2 ANQGSEA. CDR3 DNA sequence: TGCAGCGTTGAAAAGCGGGAGGCCAGATACAATGAGCAGTTCTTC. It encodes CSVEKREARYNEQFF.

The chain employs TRBV7-9 and TRBJ1-1; D not resolved. The germline V gene has CDR1 SEHNR and CDR2 FQNEAQ (reference sequence). With 5 bases removed from V and 0 bases from J, the gap between germline ends came to 13 bases. The CDR3 spans 15 residues. This CDR3 is CASSPPGPLNTEAFF. The CDR3, as DNA: TGTGCCAGCAGCCCCCCTGGGCCATTGAACACTGAAGCTTTCTTT.

The V and J genes are TRBV28 and TRBJ1-4, with D perhaps matching TRBD1 (6 bases). Germline V gives CDR1 MDHEN, CDR2 SYDVKM. V lost 2 bases, J lost 8 bases, and 12 bases lay in between. The CDR3 consists of 14 residues. CDR3 amino acids: CASSLGGRAEKLFF. DNA of the CDR3: TGTGCCAGCAGTTTAGGGGGCAGGGCCGAAAAACTGTTTTTT.

V gene TRBV2 combines with J gene TRBJ1-5, with no clear D. V was clipped by 4 bases and J by 6 bases, with 16 bases between them. The CDR3 is made up of 15 amino acids. The germline V gene has CDR1 SNHLY and CDR2 FYNNEI. CDR3 loop: CASSGRTPRGQPQHF. The CDR3 DNA is TGTGCCAGCAGTGGTAGGACCCCCCGGGGTCAGCCCCAGCATTTT.